This TCR beta chain was obtained from a study of PD-1 blockade in mismatch repair-deficient tumors. Profiled with immunoSEQ multiplex PCR; TCRdb holds only in-frame clones, not every one. The data show tens of thousands of clones, with roughly 75% seen just once and 3% to 3.5% held by the top ten. V was shortened by 6 bases and J by 3 bases, with 14 bases between the two germline ends. The CDR3 has 15 amino acids. Germline-derived CDR1 and CDR2 are SEHNR and FQNEAQ (reference sequence). The clonotype was recovered from an adult with mismatch repair-deficient cancer. The sample consisted of peripheral blood, taken 4 weeks after starting pembrolizumab. This rearrangement joins TRBV7-9 to TRBJ1-4; D is unresolved. This chain's CDR3 is CASRRNGVSNEKLFF. CDR3 coding DNA: TGTGCCAGCAGACGCAACGGGGTTTCTAATGAAAAACTGTTTTTT.